This T cell receptor beta chain was found in a study of T cell responses to AZD1222 COVID-19 vaccine. Findings of the study overall: Among AZD1222 vaccinees, only six were seropositive at baseline. Among spike-specific TCRs, nearly half reportedly target unmutated variant regions. When two AZD1222 doses had been given, Spike-specific TCR breadth and depth rose. In a largely white British group with more females than males, clonal diversity was possibly underestimated.

Using immunoSEQ multiplex PCR, the repertoire was profiled, and TCRdb retains in-frame clones only, with some absent. The data contain about 97,000 clones, roughly 90% of them singletons. There are 16 residues in the CDR3. J gave up 2 bases and V 3 bases, and 7 bases lay outside the gene matches. Germline V CDR1 and CDR2: LNHDA, SQIVND (reference sequence). Note on this clone: The antigen remains undetermined.

This clonotype was sampled from an adult in good health. The rearrangement uses TRBV19 and TRBJ2-7; 10 bases match TRBD1. Sequenced material: peripheral blood, taken on day 0 of AZD1222 vaccination. Here the CDR3 DNA reads TGTGCCAGTAGTATCGGTTCGACAGGGGGCACCTACGAGCAGTACTTC. Translation: CASSIGSTGGTYEQYF.